These 20 T cell receptor beta chains share one sample of origin, sequenced in a study of blood T cells in healthy people across ages. The authors ran a second PCR of about 6 to 11 cycles using a sample-barcoded 5' primer and a J-beta primer mix. TCRdb passed the 5' RACE reads through MiXCR, listing each CDR3 protein once. Altogether roughly 500,000 distinct CDR3 sequences are present, approximately 27% being singletons, with the ten largest covering approximately 17%. Sequencing was performed on blood. These receptors were obtained from a woman in her seventies in good health.

On this clonotype itself: Possible read error: a much larger clone is one base away. The genes are TRBV10-3 and TRBJ1-2; 7 bases map to TRBD1. Germline V CDR1 and CDR2: ENHRY, SYGVKD. This CDR3 region has 12 residues. V trimming: 7 bases; J trimming: 6 bases; junction bases outside the gene matches: 5. CDR3 sequence: CAITSTGHGYTF. CDR3 bases: TGTGCCATCACCTCGACAGGGCATGGCTACACCTTC.

A note on this clonotype: The junction departs from the called germline gene at one end, perhaps through a read error. V is TRBV5-1 and J is TRBJ2-3, with TRBD1 matching over 7 bases. Germline V gives CDR1 SGHRS, CDR2 YFSETQ. The length of the CDR3 is 15 residues. CDR3 amino acids: CAGSLGQPFTDTQYF. The CDR3, as DNA: TGCGCCGGCAGCTTGGGACAGCCTTTCACAGATACGCAGTATTTT.

V gene TRBV4-3 combines with J gene TRBJ1-2, with TRBD1 matching over 11 bases. Germline CDR1 is LGHNA and CDR2 is YSLEER. V trimming: 1 base; J trimming: 4 bases; junction bases outside the gene matches: 5. The CDR3 consists of 16 residues. The CDR3 reads CASSQGKDRGLYGYTF. The CDR3 bases are TGCGCCAGCAGCCAAGGAAAGGACAGGGGGCTCTATGGCTACACCTTC.

This clonotype turned up a few times. The rearrangement joins TRBV24-1 to TRBJ2-1; 8 bases match TRBD1. Looked up from germline, CDR1 is KGHDR and CDR2 is SFDVKD. This CDR3 comprises 15 residues. V was pared by 4 bases and J by 10 bases, with 11 bases of the junction left unmatched. The DNA for the CDR3 is TGTGCCACCAGTGACCGACAGGGGCCATCTGCCGAGCAGTTCTTC. Amino acid sequence: CATSDRQGPSAEQFF.

The chain links TRBV5-1 to TRBJ2-2; D call uncertain. Germline V gives CDR1 SGHRS, CDR2 YFSETQ. Trimming removed 1 base from V and 1 base from J, with 8 bases in between. This CDR3 contains 15 residues. The chain's CDR3 is CASSLRALNTGELFF. Here the CDR3 DNA reads TGCGCCAGCAGCTTGCGGGCCCTGAACACCGGGGAGCTGTTTTTT.

V and J are TRBV19 and TRBJ1-2; TRBD1 matches at 7 bases. Losses at the gene ends were 5 bases for V and 4 bases for J; bases not matched to a gene: 7. Per germline, CDR1 LNHDA and CDR2 SQIVND (reference sequence). The CDR3 length is 14 residues. The CDR3 DNA is TGTGCCAGTAGTCACGGACAGGCCCTCTATGGCTACACCTTC. As protein: CASSHGQALYGYTF.

The CDR3 loop reads CASSQGREQYF. The CDR3 DNA sequence: TGTGCCAGCAGCCAAGGAAGGGAGCAGTACTTC. The chain employs TRBV3-1 and TRBJ2-7, with unresolved D. Trimming took off 1 base at V and 7 bases at J, with 5 bases between the two ends. Germline V CDR1 and CDR2: LGHDT, YNNKEL (reference sequence). This CDR3 is 11 amino acids long.

CDR3 amino acids: CASSPNRQGSTGTGNTIYF. DNA of the CDR3: TGTGCCAGCTCACCGAATCGACAGGGATCTACCGGGACTGGAAACACCATATATTTT. V usage is TRBV18 and J usage is TRBJ1-3, with 7 bases lining up with TRBD1. CDR3 length: 19 residues. Losses at the gene ends were 3 bases for V and 2 bases for J; bases not matched to a gene: 16. The germline V gene encodes CDR1 KGHSH and CDR2 LQKENI.

The chain carries TRBV20-1 and TRBJ1-2, with TRBD1 as a possible D gene (5 bases). V was pared by 3 bases and J by 0 bases, with 8 bases between. From germline, CDR1 is DFQATT and CDR2 SNEGSKA (reference sequence). The CDR3 length is 13 residues. DNA of the CDR3: TGCAGTGCTAGGGGACGGCCTAACTATGGCTACACCTTC. It codes for CSARGRPNYGYTF.

The rearrangement links TRBV12-3 or TRBV12-4 to TRBJ1-1; D ambiguous. Trimming stripped 5 bases from V and 1 base from J, with 11 bases between. This CDR3 is built from 14 residues. The DNA of the CDR3 is TGTGCCAGCAGTGTAAGGACGGGGAACACTGAAGCTTTCTTT. Residues: CASSVRTGNTEAFF.

This clonotype was seen at least ten times. The chain combines TRBV7-2 with TRBJ2-4; the D gene is possibly TRBD1 (6 bases). Trimming removed 1 base at V and 4 bases at J, with 14 bases between. The CDR3 is 16 residues long. The germline V gene has CDR1 SGHTA and CDR2 FQGNSA. This CDR3 reads CASSLVAGTRKNIQYF. The CDR3, as DNA: TGTGCCAGCAGCTTAGTGGCAGGGACAAGGAAAAACATTCAGTACTTC.

This clonotype was recorded only once. This chain joins TRBV7-9 and TRBJ2-5, with D perhaps given as TRBD1 or TRBD2 (5 bases each). With 5 bases removed from V and 1 base from J, the gap between germline ends came to 14 bases. CDR1 is SEHNR, CDR2 FQNEAQ, per germline (reference sequence). This CDR3 is 15 amino acids long. The CDR3 bases are TGTGCCAGCAGCCCCCGATGGGACGGCCAAGAGACCCAGTACTTC. The encoded protein is CASSPRWDGQETQYF.

This clonotype occurred a few times. The chain has TRBV3-1 and TRBJ2-5, with 11 bases fitting TRBD2. The J call may be wrong; the DNA end is better matched by TRBJ2-7. The CDR3 contains 16 residues. The germline CDR1 and CDR2 sequences are LGHDT and YNNKEL (reference sequence). The chain's CDR3 is CASSRGTSGFSYEQYF. The CDR3, as DNA: TGTGCCAGCAGCCGTGGGACTAGCGGCTTCTCCTACGAGCAGTACTTC.

This clonotype showed up many times. V gene TRBV20-1 combines with J gene TRBJ2-3; TRBD1 agrees at 8 bases. V dropped 3 bases and J dropped 13; count of bases not matched to a gene: 6. Per the germline V gene, CDR1 is DFQATT and CDR2 is SNEGSKA (reference sequence). The CDR3 extends over 11 amino acids. CDR3 loop: CSARTGDSEYF. CDR3 sequence (DNA): TGCAGTGCTAGGACAGGGGATTCGGAGTATTTT.

The rearrangement joins TRBV4-3 to TRBJ1-2, with TRBD1 matching over 7 bases. The CDR3 is 14 amino acids. Germline V gene lookup returns CDR1 LGHNA and CDR2 YSLEER. V was clipped by 1 base and J by 8 bases; unmatched bases: 7. The CDR3 bases are TGCGCCAGCAGCCAAGTATATAGGGGGCGAGGCTACACCTTC. Translated, it gives CASSQVYRGRGYTF.

The V and J genes are TRBV15 and TRBJ1-2, with 7 bases fitting TRBD1. Germline CDR1 and CDR2: LNHNV and YYDKDF (reference sequence). This CDR3 has 12 residues. V lost 6 bases to trimming and J lost 5 bases; unmatched junction nucleotides: 3. The CDR3 loop reads CATREGAYGYTF. DNA for the CDR3: TGTGCCACCAGGGAGGGGGCTTATGGCTACACCTTC.

The CDR3 DNA follows: TGCAGCGAAGGACTAGCGGGGGGGCCTAGCACAGATACGCAGTATTTT. It codes for CSEGLAGGPSTDTQYF. The rearrangement uses TRBV20-1 and TRBJ2-3; TRBD2 matches at 15 bases. Per the germline V gene, CDR1 is DFQATT and CDR2 is SNEGSKA (reference sequence). The CDR3 length is 16 residues.

This clonotype was detected a few times. At one boundary the junction diverges from the germline segment, which might be a read error. The J gene is TRBJ1-1, the V gene TRBV5-1; 7 bases fit TRBD1. The CDR3 extends over 14 amino acids. Looked up from germline, CDR1 is SGHRS and CDR2 is YFSETQ. This CDR3 is CASSTQGPNTEALF. The DNA for the CDR3 is TGCGCCAGCAGCACACAGGGGCCGAACACTGAAGCTCTCTTT.

The V and J genes are TRBV20-1 and TRBJ1-5; D is perhaps TRBD1 (5 bases). Trimming pared 3 bases from V and 4 bases from J, leaving 19 bases between. In germline, CDR1 is DFQATT, CDR2 SNEGSKA (reference sequence). The length of the CDR3 is 16 residues. DNA of the CDR3: TGCAGTGCTAGTCTCTCTCCCTTGGGACGGAATCAGCCCCAGCATTTT. Translated, it gives CSASLSPLGRNQPQHF.

This chain connects TRBV7-9 to TRBJ2-2; D is uncertain. V lost 4 bases and J 1 base, leaving 7 bases between the germline ends. The CDR3 is 14 amino acids. Germline V gene data show CDR1 as SEHNR and CDR2 as FQNEAQ (reference sequence). CDR3 bases: TGTGCCAGCAGCTACGGCCAGAACACCGGGGAGCTGTTTTTT. Its translation: CASSYGQNTGELFF.